This TCR beta chain stems from a study of cytomegalovirus exposure and HLA in healthy donors. Study findings and constraints: Earlier findings revealed that most TCR beta V segments proved productive either about 87% or about 30% of the time.

As concerns this clone: The target antigen is unknown.

PCR used 60 Vbeta primers and 13 Jbeta primers. Original analysis: Unique TCR beta chains numbered about 80 million in a later analysis, with roughly 10 million shared. Some clones are missing from TCRdb's copy, which holds only in-frame ones; the method was immunoSEQ multiplex PCR. Clone size and V and J calls were adopted from that table, with D and trimming inferred from the DNA. The sample lists around 110,000 clones, 55% to 80% occurring once. Sequenced input: PBMCs. This clonotype was obtained from a woman in her thirties in good health and CMV-seronegative.

The CDR3 nucleotides read TGTGCCAGCAGTTTCAGGGGAACCACAGATACGCAGTATTTT. Protein product: CASSFRGTTDTQYF. The rearrangement uses TRBV28 and TRBJ2-3; D possibly corresponds to TRBD1 (6 bases). The CDR3 runs 14 residues. CDR1 is MDHEN and CDR2 is SYDVKM in the germline V gene. With 3 bases removed from V and 2 bases from J, the gap between germline ends came to 9 bases.